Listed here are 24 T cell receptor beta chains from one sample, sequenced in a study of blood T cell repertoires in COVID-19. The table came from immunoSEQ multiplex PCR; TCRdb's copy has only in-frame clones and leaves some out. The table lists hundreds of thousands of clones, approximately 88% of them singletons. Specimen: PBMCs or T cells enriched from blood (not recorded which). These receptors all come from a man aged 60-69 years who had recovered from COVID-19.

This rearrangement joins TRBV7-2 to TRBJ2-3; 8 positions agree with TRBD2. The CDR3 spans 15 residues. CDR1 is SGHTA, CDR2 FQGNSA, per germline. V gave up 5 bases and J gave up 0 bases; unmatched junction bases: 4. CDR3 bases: TGTGCCAGCAGCCAAGCGGGAGTGAGCACAGATACGCAGTATTTT. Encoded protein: CASSQAGVSTDTQYF.

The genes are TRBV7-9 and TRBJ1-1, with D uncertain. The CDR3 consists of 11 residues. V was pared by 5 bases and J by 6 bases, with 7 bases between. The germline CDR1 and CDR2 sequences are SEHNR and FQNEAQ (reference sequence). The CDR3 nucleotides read TGTGCCAGCAGCACTCAGGCTGAAGCTTTCTTT. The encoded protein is CASSTQAEAFF.

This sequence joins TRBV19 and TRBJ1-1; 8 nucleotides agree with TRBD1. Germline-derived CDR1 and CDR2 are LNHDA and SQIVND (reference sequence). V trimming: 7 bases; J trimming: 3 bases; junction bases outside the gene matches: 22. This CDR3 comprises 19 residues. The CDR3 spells CASTPTLGQGAIGDTEAFF. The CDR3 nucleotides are TGTGCCAGTACCCCAACGCTTGGGCAGGGGGCAATTGGGGACACTGAAGCTTTCTTT.

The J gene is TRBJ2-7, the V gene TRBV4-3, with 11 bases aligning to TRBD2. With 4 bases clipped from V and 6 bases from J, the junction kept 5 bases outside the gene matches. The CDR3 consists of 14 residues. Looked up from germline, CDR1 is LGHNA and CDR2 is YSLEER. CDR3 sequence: CASSRGLAGGEQYF. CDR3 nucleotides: TGCGCCAGCAGCCGAGGACTAGCGGGTGGCGAGCAGTACTTC.

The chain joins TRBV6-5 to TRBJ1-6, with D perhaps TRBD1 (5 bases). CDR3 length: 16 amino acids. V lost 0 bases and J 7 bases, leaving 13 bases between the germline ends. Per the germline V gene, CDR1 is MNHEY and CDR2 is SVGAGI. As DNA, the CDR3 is TGTGCCAGCAGTTACTCGTCACAGGTCCCGAATTCACCCCTCCACTTT. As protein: CASSYSSQVPNSPLHF.

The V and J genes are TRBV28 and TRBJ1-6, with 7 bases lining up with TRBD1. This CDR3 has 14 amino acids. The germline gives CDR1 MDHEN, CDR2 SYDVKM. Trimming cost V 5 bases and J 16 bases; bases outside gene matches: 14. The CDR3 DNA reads TGTGCCAGCAGTCCGGACAGGCCTCGCTCTCCACTCCACTTT. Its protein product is CASSPDRPRSPLHF.

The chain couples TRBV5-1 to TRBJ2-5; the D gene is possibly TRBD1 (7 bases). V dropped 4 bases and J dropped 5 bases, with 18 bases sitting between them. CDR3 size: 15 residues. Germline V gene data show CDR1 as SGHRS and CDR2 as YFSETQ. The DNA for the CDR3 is TGCGCCAGCAGCAGAGGACTACAGGGGAGGGAGACCCAGTACTTC. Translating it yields CASSRGLQGRETQYF.

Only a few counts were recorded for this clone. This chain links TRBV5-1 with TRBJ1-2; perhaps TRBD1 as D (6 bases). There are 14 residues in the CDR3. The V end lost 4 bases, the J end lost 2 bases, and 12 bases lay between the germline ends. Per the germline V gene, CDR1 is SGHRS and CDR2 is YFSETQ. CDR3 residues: CASSPDRLNYGYTF. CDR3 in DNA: TGCGCCAGCAGCCCGGACAGATTAAACTATGGCTACACCTTC. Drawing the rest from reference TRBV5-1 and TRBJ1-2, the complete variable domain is KAGVTQTPRYLIKTRGQQVTLSCSPISGHRSVSWYQQTPGQGLQFLFEYFSETQRNKGNFPGRFSGRQFSNSRSEMNVSTLELGDSALYLCASSPDRLNYGYTFGSGTRLTVV.

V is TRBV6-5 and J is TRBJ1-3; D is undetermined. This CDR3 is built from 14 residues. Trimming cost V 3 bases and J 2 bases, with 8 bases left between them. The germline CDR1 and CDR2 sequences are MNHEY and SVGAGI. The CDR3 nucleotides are TGTGCCAGCAGTTATTCGGCGGCTGGAAACACCATATATTTT. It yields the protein CASSYSAAGNTIYF.

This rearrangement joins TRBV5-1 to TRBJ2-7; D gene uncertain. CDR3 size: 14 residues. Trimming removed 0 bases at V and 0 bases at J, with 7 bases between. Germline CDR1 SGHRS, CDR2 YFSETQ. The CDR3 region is CASSLARFSYEQYF. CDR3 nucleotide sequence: TGCGCCAGCAGCTTGGCCAGATTCTCCTACGAGCAGTACTTC.

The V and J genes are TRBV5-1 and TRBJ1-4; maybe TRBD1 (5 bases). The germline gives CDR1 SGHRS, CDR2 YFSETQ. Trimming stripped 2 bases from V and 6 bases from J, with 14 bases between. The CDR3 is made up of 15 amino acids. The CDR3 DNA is TGCGCCAGCAGCTTCGTGCAGGGTGGGGATGAAAAACTGTTTTTT. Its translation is CASSFVQGGDEKLFF.

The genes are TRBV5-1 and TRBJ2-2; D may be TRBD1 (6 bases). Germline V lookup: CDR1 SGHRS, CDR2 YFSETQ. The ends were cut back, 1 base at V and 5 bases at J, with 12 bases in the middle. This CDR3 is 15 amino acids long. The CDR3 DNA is TGCGCCAGCAGCTTGATTATAGGGGGAACCGGGGAGCTGTTTTTT. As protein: CASSLIIGGTGELFF.

CDR3: CSVLQGAKNIQYF. DNA for the CDR3: TGCAGCGTCTTACAGGGAGCCAAAAACATTCAGTACTTC. The chain has TRBV29-1 and TRBJ2-4; D is perhaps TRBD1 (6 bases). With 6 bases removed from V and 0 bases from J, the gap between germline ends came to 9 bases. The CDR3 totals 13 residues. Germline CDR1 and CDR2: SQVTM and ANQGSEA. The full variable domain, completed using reference TRBV29-1 and TRBJ2-4, is SAVISQKPSRDICQRGTSLTIQCQVDSQVTMMFWYRQQPGQSLTLIATANQGSEATYESGFVIDKFPISRPNLTFSTLTVSNMSPEDSSIYLCSVLQGAKNIQYFGAGTRLSVL.

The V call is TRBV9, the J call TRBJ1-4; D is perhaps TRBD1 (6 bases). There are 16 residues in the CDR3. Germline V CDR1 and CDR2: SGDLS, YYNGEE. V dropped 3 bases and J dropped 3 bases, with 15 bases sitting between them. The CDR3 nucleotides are TGTGCCAGCAGCGAATACAGGGCTGAGGCTAATGAAAAACTGTTTTTT. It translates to CASSEYRAEANEKLFF.

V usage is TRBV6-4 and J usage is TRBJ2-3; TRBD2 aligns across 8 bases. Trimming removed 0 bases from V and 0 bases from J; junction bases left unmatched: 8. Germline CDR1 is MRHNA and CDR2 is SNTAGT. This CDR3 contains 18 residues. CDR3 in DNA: TGTGCCAGCAGTGACTCTAAAGCGGGAGAAATTAGCACAGATACGCAGTATTTT. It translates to CASSDSKAGEISTDTQYF.

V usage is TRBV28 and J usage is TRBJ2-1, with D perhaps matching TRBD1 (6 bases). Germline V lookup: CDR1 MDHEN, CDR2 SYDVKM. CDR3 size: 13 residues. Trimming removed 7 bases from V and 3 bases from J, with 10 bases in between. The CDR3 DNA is TGTGCCAGCACCAGGGGTAGCTACAATGAGCAGTTCTTC. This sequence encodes CASTRGSYNEQFF.

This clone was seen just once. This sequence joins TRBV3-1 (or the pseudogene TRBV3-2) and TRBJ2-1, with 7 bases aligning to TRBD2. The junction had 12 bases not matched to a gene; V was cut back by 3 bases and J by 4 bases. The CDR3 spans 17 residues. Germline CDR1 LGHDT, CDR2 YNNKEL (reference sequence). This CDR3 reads CASSQGNLADPYNEQFF. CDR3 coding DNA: TGTGCCAGCAGCCAGGGCAATCTAGCGGACCCGTACAATGAGCAGTTCTTC.

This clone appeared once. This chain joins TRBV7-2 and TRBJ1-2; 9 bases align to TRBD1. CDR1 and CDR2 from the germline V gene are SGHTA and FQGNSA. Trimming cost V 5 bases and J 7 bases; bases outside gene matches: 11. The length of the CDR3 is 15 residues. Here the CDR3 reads CASSEAPGQGSGYTF. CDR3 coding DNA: TGTGCCAGCAGCGAAGCCCCGGGACAGGGAAGTGGCTACACCTTC.

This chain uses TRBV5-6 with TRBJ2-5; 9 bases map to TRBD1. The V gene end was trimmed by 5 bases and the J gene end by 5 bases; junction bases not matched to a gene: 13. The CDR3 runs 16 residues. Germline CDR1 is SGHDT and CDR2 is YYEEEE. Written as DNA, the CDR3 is TGTGCCAGCAGTTCAACCGGGACAGGGAGGAGCGAGACCCAGTACTTC. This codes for CASSSTGTGRSETQYF.

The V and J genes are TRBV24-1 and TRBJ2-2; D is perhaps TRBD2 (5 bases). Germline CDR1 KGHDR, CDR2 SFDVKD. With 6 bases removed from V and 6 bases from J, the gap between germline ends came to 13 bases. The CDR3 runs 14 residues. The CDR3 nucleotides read TGTGCCACCAGTAACCCTGAGAGGGCCGGGGAGCTGTTTTTT. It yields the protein CATSNPERAGELFF.

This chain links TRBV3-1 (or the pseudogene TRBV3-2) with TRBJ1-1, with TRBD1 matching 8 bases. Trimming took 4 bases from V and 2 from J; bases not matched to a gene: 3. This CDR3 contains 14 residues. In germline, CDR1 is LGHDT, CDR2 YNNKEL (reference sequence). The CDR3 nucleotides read TGTGCCAGCAGCCCCGACAGGGGTAACACTGAAGCTTTCTTT. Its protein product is CASSPDRGNTEAFF.

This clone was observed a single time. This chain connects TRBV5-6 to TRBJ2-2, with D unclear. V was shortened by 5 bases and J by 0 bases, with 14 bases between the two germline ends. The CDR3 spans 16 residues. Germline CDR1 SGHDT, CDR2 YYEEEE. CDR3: CASSLTRSTNTGELFF. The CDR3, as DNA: TGTGCCAGCAGTCTCACACGAAGTACGAACACCGGGGAGCTGTTTTTT.

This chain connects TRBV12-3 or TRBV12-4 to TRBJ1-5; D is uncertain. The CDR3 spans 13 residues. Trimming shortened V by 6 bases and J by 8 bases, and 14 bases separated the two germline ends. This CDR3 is CASSFTVSKPQHF. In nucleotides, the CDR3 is TGTGCCAGCAGCTTTACAGTTTCCAAGCCCCAGCATTTT.

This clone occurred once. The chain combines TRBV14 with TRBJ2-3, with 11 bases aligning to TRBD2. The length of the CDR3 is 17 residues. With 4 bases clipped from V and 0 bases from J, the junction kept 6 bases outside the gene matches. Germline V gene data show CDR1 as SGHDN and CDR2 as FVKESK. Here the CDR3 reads CASSPYRTSGSTDTQYF. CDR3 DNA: TGTGCCAGCAGCCCATATAGGACTAGCGGGAGCACAGATACGCAGTATTTT.